This T cell receptor (beta chain) appears in the sequencing data of a study of somatic mutations in cytotoxic T cells in rheumatoid arthritis. About the research overall: The flow sorting of some V beta antibody-stained T-cell populations reached nearly 100% purity, and the sorted populations included V beta1+ cells sequenced for TCRB. Overall study results and limits: With age, CD8+ clonality increased in rheumatoid arthritis patients, whereas no such increase appeared in healthy controls. Nothing was done to adjust for multiple comparisons when TRBV07 showed up slightly less in rheumatoid arthritis patients.

Using immunoSEQ multiplex PCR, the repertoire was profiled, and TCRdb retains in-frame clones only, with some absent. The sample shows 6,000 to 7,000 clones, around 68% of them seen only once. On this clone: The antigen is unknown.

The germline V gene has CDR1 SGHTA and CDR2 FQGNSA. The CDR3 runs 15 residues. J was trimmed by 7 bases and V by 5 bases; bases with no gene match: 3. The TCR comes from a woman between 50 and 59 years old in good health. The chain employs TRBV7-2 and TRBJ2-1; 15 nucleotides line up with TRBD2. Specimen: CD8+ T cells sorted from blood. In DNA form, the CDR3 reads TGTGCCAGCAGCCGGACTAGCGGGGGGGCAAATGAGCAGTTCTTC. Amino acids: CASSRTSGGANEQFF.